Detailed here is one T cell receptor (beta chain). These data belong to a study of control samples from healthy donors and cancer patients. The length of the CDR3 is 17 residues. Trimming at V came to 1 base and at J to 0 bases, leaving 6 bases not matched to a gene. CDR1 SEHNR and CDR2 FQNEAQ come from the germline V gene (reference sequence). Using immunoSEQ multiplex PCR, the repertoire was profiled, and TCRdb retains in-frame clones only, with some absent. The data contain tens of thousands of clones, around 90% of them seen just once; the ten biggest clones take up 1.5% to 2%. The sequence was collected from a man in his forties with colorectal cancer. The sequencing sample was made of PBMCs. The chain couples TRBV7-9 to TRBJ2-1; 7 positions match TRBD2. The CDR3 sequence: CASSLVRGGSSYNEQFF. As DNA, the CDR3 is TGTGCCAGCAGCTTAGTTAGGGGCGGGAGCTCCTACAATGAGCAGTTCTTC.